Reported below is one T cell receptor beta chain. Its antigen remains unidentified. This sample stems from a study of vaccination effects on CD4 cells after COVID-19. Here immunoSEQ multiplex PCR was the method, and the copy in TCRdb shows in-frame clones only, minus some. The sample has 25,000 to 35,000 clones, around 72% seen once. Using viral peptide pools, the ViraFEST assay grew out antigen-specific CD4+ T cells prior to sequencing. The culture ran for around nine days before CD4+ T cells were isolated. Nucleocapsid antibody tests were negative, and the vaccine recipients had no prior SARS-CoV-2 infection. Germline values: CDR1 MNHEY, CDR2 SMNVEV (reference sequence). The CDR3 loop spans 18 amino acids. V dropped 4 bases and J dropped 5; count of bases not matched to a gene: 15.

The V gene is TRBV27, the J gene TRBJ2-5; TRBD1 agrees at 11 bases. The source is a human donor who received a COVID-19 vaccine. This material consisted of CD4+ T cells from PBMCs cultured with SARS-CoV-2 spike peptides, taken before COVID-19 vaccination. The CDR3: CASSSSRWTGGYRETQYF. CDR3 sequence (DNA): TGTGCCAGCAGTTCAAGCCGGTGGACAGGGGGCTATCGGGAGACCCAGTACTTC.